The subject of this entry is one T cell receptor (beta chain). CDR1 is SGHNT and CDR2 is YYREEE in the germline V gene (reference sequence). Trimming removed 0 bases at V and 1 base at J, with 4 bases between. The CDR3 contains 13 residues. The sample comes from a study of cytomegalovirus exposure and HLA in healthy donors. For the study at large: An earlier analysis identified 120 million or so unique TCR beta sequences in some 180 million T cells.

The PCR contained 60 Vbeta and 13 Jbeta primers. Libraries were prepared by immunoSEQ multiplex PCR; TCRdb keeps only in-frame clonotypes and omits some of them. The sample includes approximately 100,000 clones, about 85% seen only once; the top ten take 3% to 5%. The TCR sequence derives from a man aged 25-45 years in good health and CMV-seronegative. The material sequenced was PBMCs. This chain connects TRBV5-4 to TRBJ1-1, with D uncertain. CDR3 amino acids: CASSLDSNTEAFF. Written as DNA, the CDR3 is TGTGCCAGCAGCTTGGACTCGAACACTGAAGCTTTCTTT. Full variable domain (outside the CDR3, taken from reference TRBV5-4 and TRBJ1-1): ETGVTQSPTHLIKTRGQQVTLRCSSQSGHNTVSWYQQALGQGPQFIFQYYREEENGRGNFPPRFSGLQFPNYSSELNVNALELDDSALYLCASSLDSNTEAFFGQGTRLTVV.